This TCR beta chain is drawn from a study of CD8+CD57+ T cells in acquired aplastic anemia. General study results and limits: Overlapping CD8+ CDR3 repertoires of patients and controls contained under 35 shared sequences.

On this clonotype itself: Its antigen is not identified.

Patients chosen for sequencing had CD8+CD57+ cells that had expanded, as shown by flow cytometry. The patients, all of them, had severe acquired aplastic anemia. Per germline, CDR1 SGDLS and CDR2 YYNGEE. This CDR3 has 16 amino acids. V dropped 0 bases and J dropped 2; count of bases not matched to a gene: 6. Profiling that covered TCR beta VDJ and CDR3 relied on genomic DNA as its template. Each CDR3 protein is one row after TCRdb ran MiXCR on the reads. Found here are about 98,000 distinct CDR3 sequences, 55% to 80% of them singletons; the top ten hold approximately 60%. This clonotype was sampled from a human donor with aplastic anemia. The sequenced sample consisted of sorted CD4+, CD8+, or CD8+CD57+ T cells (not recorded which) from PBMCs. The chain uses TRBV9 and TRBJ2-7; 9 bases agree with TRBD1. Here the CDR3 reads CASSVGGQGGTYEQYF. CDR3 coding DNA: TGTGCCAGCAGCGTAGGGGGACAGGGAGGCACCTACGAGCAGTACTTC.